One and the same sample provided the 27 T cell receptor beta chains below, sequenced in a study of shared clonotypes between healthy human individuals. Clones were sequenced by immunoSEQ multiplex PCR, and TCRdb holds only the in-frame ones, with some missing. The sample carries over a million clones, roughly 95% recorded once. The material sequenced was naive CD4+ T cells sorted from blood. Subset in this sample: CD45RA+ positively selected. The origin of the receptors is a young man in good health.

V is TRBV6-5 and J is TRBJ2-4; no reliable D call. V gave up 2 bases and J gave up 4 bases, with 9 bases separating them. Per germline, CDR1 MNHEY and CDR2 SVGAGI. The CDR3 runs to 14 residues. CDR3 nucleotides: TGTGCCAGCAGTTACGACGGAATAAAAAACATTCAGTACTTC. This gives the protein CASSYDGIKNIQYF.

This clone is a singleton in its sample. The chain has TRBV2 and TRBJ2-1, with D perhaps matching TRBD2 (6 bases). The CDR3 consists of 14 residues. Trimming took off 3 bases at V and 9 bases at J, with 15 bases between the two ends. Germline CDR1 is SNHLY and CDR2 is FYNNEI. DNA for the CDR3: TGTGCCAGCAGTGATTTAGGGACTTTCACTGAGCAGTTCTTC. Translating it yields CASSDLGTFTEQFF.

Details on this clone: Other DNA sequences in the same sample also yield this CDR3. The CDR3 DNA is TGCAGCGTTTCCGCGGCGGGACGAACATACGAGCAGTACTTC. It specifies CSVSAAGRTYEQYF. V gene TRBV29-1 combines with J gene TRBJ2-7, with D maybe TRBD2 (6 bases). Trimming left V 5 bases short and J 4 bases short, with 18 bases between. From germline, CDR1 is SQVTM and CDR2 ANQGSEA. This CDR3 is built from 14 residues.

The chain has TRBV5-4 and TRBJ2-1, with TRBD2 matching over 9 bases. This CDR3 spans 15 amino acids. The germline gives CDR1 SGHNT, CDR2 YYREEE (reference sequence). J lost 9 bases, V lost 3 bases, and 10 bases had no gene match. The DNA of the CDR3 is TGTGCCAGCAGCTCCCCCGGGACTAGCCGGGTTGAGCAGTTCTTC. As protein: CASSSPGTSRVEQFF.

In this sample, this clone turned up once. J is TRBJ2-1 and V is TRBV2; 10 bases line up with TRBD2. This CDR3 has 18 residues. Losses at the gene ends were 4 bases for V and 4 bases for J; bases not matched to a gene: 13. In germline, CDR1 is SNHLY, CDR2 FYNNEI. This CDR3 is CASSGRPRETSGYNEQFF. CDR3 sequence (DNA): TGTGCCAGCAGTGGACGACCTAGGGAGACTAGCGGGTACAATGAGCAGTTCTTC.

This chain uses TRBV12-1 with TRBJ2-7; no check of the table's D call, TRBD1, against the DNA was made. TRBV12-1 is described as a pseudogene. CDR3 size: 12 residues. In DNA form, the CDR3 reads TGTGCCAGCAGCTTACAGGCTTACGAGCAGTACTTC. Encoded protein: CASSLQAYEQYF.

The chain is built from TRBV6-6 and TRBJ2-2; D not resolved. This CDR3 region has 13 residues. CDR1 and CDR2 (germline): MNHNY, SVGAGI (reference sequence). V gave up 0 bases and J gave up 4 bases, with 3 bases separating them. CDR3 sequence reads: CASSYSSTGELFF. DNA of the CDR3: TGTGCCAGCAGTTACTCGAGCACCGGGGAGCTGTTTTTT.

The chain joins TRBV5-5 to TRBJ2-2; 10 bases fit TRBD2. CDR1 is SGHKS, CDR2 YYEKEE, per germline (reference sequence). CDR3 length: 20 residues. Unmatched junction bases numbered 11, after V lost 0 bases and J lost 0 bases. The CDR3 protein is CASSLGLIDGLAANTGELFF. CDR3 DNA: TGTGCCAGCAGCTTGGGACTGATTGATGGACTAGCGGCGAACACCGGGGAGCTGTTTTTT.

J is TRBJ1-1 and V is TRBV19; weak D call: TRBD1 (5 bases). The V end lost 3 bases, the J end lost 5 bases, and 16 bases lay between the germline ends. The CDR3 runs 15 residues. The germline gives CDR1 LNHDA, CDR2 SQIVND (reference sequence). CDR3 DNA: TGTGCCAGTAGTATTGCTAGTGGGGGAGATACTGAAGCTTTCTTT. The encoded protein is CASSIASGGDTEAFF.

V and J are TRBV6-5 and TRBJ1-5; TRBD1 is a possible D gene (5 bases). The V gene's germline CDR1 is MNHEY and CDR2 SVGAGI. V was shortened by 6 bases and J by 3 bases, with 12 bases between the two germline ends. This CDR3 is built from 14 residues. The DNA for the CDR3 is TGTGCCAGCAGGACCGGGACGGACAATCAGCCCCAGCATTTT. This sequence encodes CASRTGTDNQPQHF.

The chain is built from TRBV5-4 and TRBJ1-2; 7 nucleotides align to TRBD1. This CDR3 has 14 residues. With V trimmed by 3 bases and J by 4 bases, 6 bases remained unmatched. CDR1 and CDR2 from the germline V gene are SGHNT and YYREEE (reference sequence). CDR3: CASSYGQESYGYTF. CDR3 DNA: TGTGCCAGCAGCTATGGACAGGAATCCTATGGCTACACCTTC.

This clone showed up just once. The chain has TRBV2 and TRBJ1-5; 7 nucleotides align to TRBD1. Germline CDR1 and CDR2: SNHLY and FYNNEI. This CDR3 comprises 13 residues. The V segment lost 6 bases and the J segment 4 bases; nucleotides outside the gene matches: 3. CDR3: CASRVTGNQPQHF. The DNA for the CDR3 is TGTGCCAGCAGGGTGACAGGGAATCAGCCCCAGCATTTT.

The CDR3 is CASRWGLAGEYEQYF. The CDR3 coding sequence is TGTGCCAGCAGATGGGGACTAGCGGGAGAGTACGAGCAGTACTTC. This chain joins TRBV28 and TRBJ2-7; 14 nucleotides line up with TRBD2. The V and J ends lost 6 bases and 4 bases, in that order; junction bases with no gene match: 5. The CDR3 covers 15 residues. Germline CDR1 MDHEN, CDR2 SYDVKM. The full variable domain, with the rest looked up from reference TRBV28 and TRBJ2-7, is DVKVTQSSRYLVKRTGEKVFLECVQDMDHENMFWYRQDPGLGLRLIYFSYDVKMKEKGDIPEGYSVSREKKERFSLILESASTNQTSMYLCASRWGLAGEYEQYFGPGTRLTVT.

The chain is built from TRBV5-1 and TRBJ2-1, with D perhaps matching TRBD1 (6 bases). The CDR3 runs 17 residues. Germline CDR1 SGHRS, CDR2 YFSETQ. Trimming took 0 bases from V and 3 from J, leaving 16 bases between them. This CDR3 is CASSLAILGDNYNEQFF. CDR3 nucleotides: TGCGCCAGCAGCTTGGCCATTCTCGGGGACAACTACAATGAGCAGTTCTTC. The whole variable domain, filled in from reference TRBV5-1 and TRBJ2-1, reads KAGVTQTPRYLIKTRGQQVTLSCSPISGHRSVSWYQQTPGQGLQFLFEYFSETQRNKGNFPGRFSGRQFSNSRSEMNVSTLELGDSALYLCASSLAILGDNYNEQFFGPGTRLTVL.

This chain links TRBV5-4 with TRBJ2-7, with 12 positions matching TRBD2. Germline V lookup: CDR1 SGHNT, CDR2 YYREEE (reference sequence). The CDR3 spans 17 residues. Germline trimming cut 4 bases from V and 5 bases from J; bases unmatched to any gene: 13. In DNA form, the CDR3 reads TGTGCCAGCAGCCGAAACCTAGCGGGAGGGCTCCTGGACGAGCAGTACTTC. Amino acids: CASSRNLAGGLLDEQYF. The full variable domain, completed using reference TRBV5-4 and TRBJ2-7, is ETGVTQSPTHLIKTRGQQVTLRCSSQSGHNTVSWYQQALGQGPQFIFQYYREEENGRGNFPPRFSGLQFPNYSSELNVNALELDDSALYLCASSRNLAGGLLDEQYFGPGTRLTVT.

The DNA of the CDR3 is TGTGCCAGCAGTGAGGACAGGGGGCGCGAGTACGAGCAGTACTTC. Its translation: CASSEDRGREYEQYF. The V call is TRBV2, the J call TRBJ2-7; 11 bases match TRBD1. The J segment lost 4 bases and the V segment lost 3 bases, leaving 5 bases of the junction unmatched. This CDR3 comprises 15 residues. Per germline, CDR1 SNHLY and CDR2 FYNNEI.

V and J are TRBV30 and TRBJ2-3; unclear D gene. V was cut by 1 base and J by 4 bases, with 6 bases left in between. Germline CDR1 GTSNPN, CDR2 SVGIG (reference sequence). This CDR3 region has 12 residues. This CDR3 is CAWSALPDTQYF. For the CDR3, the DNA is TGTGCCTGGAGTGCTCTCCCAGATACGCAGTATTTT.

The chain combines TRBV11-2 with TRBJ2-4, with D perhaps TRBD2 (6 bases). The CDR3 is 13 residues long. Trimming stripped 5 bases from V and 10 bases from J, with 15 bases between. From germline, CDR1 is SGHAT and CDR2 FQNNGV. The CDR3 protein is CASSRGSGRIQYF. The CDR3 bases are TGTGCCAGCAGCCGGGGGTCGGGGAGAATTCAGTACTTC.

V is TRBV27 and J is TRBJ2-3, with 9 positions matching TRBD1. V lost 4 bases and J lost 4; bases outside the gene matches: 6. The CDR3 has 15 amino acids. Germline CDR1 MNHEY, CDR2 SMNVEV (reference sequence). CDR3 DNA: TGTGCCAGCAGTTCAGGACAGGGGAGCGCAGATACGCAGTATTTT. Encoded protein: CASSSGQGSADTQYF.

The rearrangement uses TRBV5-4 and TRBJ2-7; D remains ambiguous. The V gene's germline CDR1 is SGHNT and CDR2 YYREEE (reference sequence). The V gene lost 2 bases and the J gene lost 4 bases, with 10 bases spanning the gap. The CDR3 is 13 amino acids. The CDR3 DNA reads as TGTGCCAGCAGCTTCCCTGATGGGTACGAGCAGTACTTC. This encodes CASSFPDGYEQYF.

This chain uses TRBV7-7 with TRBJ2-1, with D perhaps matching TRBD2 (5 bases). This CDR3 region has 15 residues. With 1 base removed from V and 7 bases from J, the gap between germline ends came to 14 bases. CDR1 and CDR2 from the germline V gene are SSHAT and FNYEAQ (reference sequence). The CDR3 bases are TGTGCCAGCAGCTTAGAACCCGGGATAGGGAATGAGCAGTTCTTC. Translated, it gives CASSLEPGIGNEQFF.

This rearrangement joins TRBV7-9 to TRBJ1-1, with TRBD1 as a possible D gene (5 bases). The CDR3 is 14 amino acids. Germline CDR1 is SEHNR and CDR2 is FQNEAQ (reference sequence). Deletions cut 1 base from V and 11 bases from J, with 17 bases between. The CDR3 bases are TGTGCCAGCAGCTTAGAAGCAGGAAGGACAAGGGCTTTCTTT. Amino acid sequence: CASSLEAGRTRAFF.

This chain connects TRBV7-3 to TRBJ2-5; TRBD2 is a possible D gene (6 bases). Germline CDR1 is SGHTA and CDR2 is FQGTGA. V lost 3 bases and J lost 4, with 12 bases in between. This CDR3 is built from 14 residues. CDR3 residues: CASSLGVEGETQYF. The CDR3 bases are TGTGCCAGCAGCTTGGGGGTGGAGGGAGAGACCCAGTACTTC.

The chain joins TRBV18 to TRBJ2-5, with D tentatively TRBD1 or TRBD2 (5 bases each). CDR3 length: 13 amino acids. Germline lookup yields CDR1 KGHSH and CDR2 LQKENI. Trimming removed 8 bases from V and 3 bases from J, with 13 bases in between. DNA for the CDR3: TGTGCCAGCCATCGGGGCGCAGAAGAGACCCAGTACTTC. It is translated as CASHRGAEETQYF.

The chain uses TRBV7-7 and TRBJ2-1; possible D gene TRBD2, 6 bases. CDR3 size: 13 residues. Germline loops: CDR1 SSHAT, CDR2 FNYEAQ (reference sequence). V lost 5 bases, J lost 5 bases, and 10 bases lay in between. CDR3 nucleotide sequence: TGTGCCAGCAGCGCCGGGACTCACAATGAGCAGTTCTTC. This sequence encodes CASSAGTHNEQFF. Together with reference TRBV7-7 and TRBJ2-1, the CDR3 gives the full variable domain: GAGVSQSPRYKVTKRGQDVTLRCDPISSHATLYWYQQALGQGPEFLTYFNYEAQPDKSGLPSDRFSAERPEGSISTLTIQRTEQRDSAMYRCASSAGTHNEQFFGPGTRLTVL.

The CDR3 DNA follows: TGTGCCAGCAGCCTAGGGGCCGCGAACACTGAAGCTTTCTTT. It encodes CASSLGAANTEAFF. The chain couples TRBV7-3 to TRBJ1-1; TRBD1 might be the D (5 bases). The CDR3 has 14 amino acids. V lost 5 bases and J lost 1, with 11 bases in between. Germline CDR1 SGHTA, CDR2 FQGTGA.

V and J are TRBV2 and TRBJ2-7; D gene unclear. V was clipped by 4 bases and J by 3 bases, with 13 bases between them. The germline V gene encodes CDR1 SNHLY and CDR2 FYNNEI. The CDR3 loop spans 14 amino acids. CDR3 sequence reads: CASSGLTLNYEQYF. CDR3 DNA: TGTGCCAGCAGTGGACTGACTCTGAACTACGAGCAGTACTTC.